The 28 T cell receptor beta chains below all came from one sample that was sequenced in a study of blood T cell repertoires in COVID-19. Using immunoSEQ multiplex PCR, the repertoire was profiled, and TCRdb retains in-frame clones only, with some absent. The sample lists about 68,000 clones, approximately 80% occurring once. The sample was peripheral blood. These receptors were collected from a man of 80 years or more with acute or convalescent COVID-19.

J is TRBJ2-7 and V is TRBV6-2 or TRBV6-3; 7 positions match TRBD1. V lost 4 bases and J lost 2; bases outside the gene matches: 11. The germline V gene encodes CDR1 MNHEY and CDR2 SVGEGT. This CDR3 has 16 amino acids. CDR3 protein: CASSSRQTGQTYEQYF. In DNA, the CDR3 is TGTGCCAGCAGTTCACGCCAGACGGGACAGACCTACGAGCAGTACTTC.

V and J are TRBV19 and TRBJ2-3; D remains unclear. V lost 3 bases and J lost 0, with 10 bases in between. Germline V gene lookup returns CDR1 LNHDA and CDR2 SQIVND (reference sequence). This CDR3 comprises 15 residues. CDR3 in amino acids: CASSIAGLSTDTQYF. The CDR3 region has the DNA TGTGCCAGTAGTATTGCAGGTCTAAGCACAGATACGCAGTATTTT.

The chain uses TRBV4-3 and TRBJ2-3; 10 nucleotides agree with TRBD2. Germline assignment: CDR1 LGHNA and CDR2 YSLEER. This CDR3 is 15 amino acids long. V lost 4 bases, J lost 11 bases, and 12 bases stayed unmatched. CDR3 sequence reads: CASSRERGGRSEQYF. CDR3 nucleotide sequence: TGCGCCAGCAGCCGGGAGCGGGGGGGCCGTTCGGAGCAGTATTTT.

The rearrangement uses TRBV9 and TRBJ2-1; 7 bases are a match to TRBD2. Germline CDR1 reads SGDLS; CDR2 reads YYNGEE. CDR3 size: 16 residues. V lost 2 bases, J lost 0 bases, and 5 bases stayed unmatched. The CDR3 DNA reads TGTGCCAGCAGCGTTACTCGCGGGAGCTCCTACAATGAGCAGTTCTTC. Its translation is CASSVTRGSSYNEQFF.

This clone showed up just a few times. The J gene is TRBJ2-2, the V gene TRBV6-5, with D possibly being TRBD1 (8 bases). CDR3 length equals 14 residues. Germline lookup yields CDR1 MNHEY and CDR2 SVGAGI. Trimming took 5 bases from V and 5 from J, leaving 12 bases between them. The CDR3 coding sequence is TGTGCCAGCAGTCAACAGGGGGGGACCGGGGAGCTGTTTTTT. It translates to CASSQQGGTGELFF.

DNA of the CDR3: TGTGCCAGCAGTGGGGGGTACTACGAGCAGTACTTC. This gives the protein CASSGGYYEQYF. This chain joins TRBV28 and TRBJ2-7, with D tentatively TRBD2 (6 bases). The V and J ends lost 5 bases and 3 bases respectively, with 8 bases between them. Germline V lookup: CDR1 MDHEN, CDR2 SYDVKM. This CDR3 has 12 residues.

This clone was seen a single time. V gene TRBV4-1 combines with J gene TRBJ2-3; 13 positions agree with TRBD2. CDR3 length equals 16 residues. Unmatched junction bases numbered 9, after V lost 6 bases and J lost 6 bases. The germline CDR1 and CDR2 sequences are MGHRA and YSYEKL. The CDR3 bases are TGCGCCAGCAGGCGGGGACTAGCGGGAAGTGAGGATACGCAGTATTTT. Its protein product is CASRRGLAGSEDTQYF.

The chain is built from TRBV28 and TRBJ2-7, with a possible D match to TRBD1 (5 bases). The CDR3 is made up of 14 amino acids. Germline V gene lookup returns CDR1 MDHEN and CDR2 SYDVKM. Trimming shortened V by 6 bases and J by 5 bases, and 17 bases separated the two germline ends. The CDR3 is CASRYQGVRNEQYF. The CDR3 DNA reads TGTGCCAGCAGATACCAAGGGGTGAGGAACGAGCAGTACTTC.

V gene TRBV4-3 combines with J gene TRBJ1-2; D is possibly TRBD1 (5 bases). This CDR3 contains 16 residues. Looked up from germline, CDR1 is LGHNA and CDR2 is YSLEER. V lost 0 bases, J lost 7 bases, and 18 bases lay in between. This chain's CDR3 is CASSQEFGQGWGGYTF. The CDR3 region has the DNA TGCGCCAGCAGCCAAGAGTTTGGCCAGGGCTGGGGTGGCTACACCTTC.

This rearrangement joins TRBV7-9 to TRBJ2-3; 8 bases fit TRBD1. J gave up 2 bases and V 5 bases, and 9 bases lay outside the gene matches. The CDR3 consists of 16 residues. The germline V gene encodes CDR1 SEHNR and CDR2 FQNEAQ (reference sequence). The CDR3 sequence is CASSRTTGATTDTQYF. CDR3 DNA sequence: TGTGCCAGCAGCCGGACGACAGGGGCCACCACAGATACGCAGTATTTT.

This rearrangement joins TRBV11-3 to TRBJ2-2; D call uncertain. The V gene's germline CDR1 is SGHNT and CDR2 YENEEA. This CDR3 spans 14 amino acids. V gave up 0 bases and J gave up 5 bases, with 7 bases separating them. The DNA of the CDR3 is TGTGCCAGCAGCTTAGAACGAGATACCGGGGAGCTGTTTTTT. This gives the protein CASSLERDTGELFF.

This clone has only one observation. The chain links TRBV24-1 to TRBJ1-2; TRBD1 agrees at 8 bases. Germline V gene data show CDR1 as KGHDR and CDR2 as SFDVKD. V trimming: 4 bases; J trimming: 9 bases; junction bases outside the gene matches: 6. This CDR3 is 13 amino acids long. The CDR3 loop is CATSDLWDRSYTF. The CDR3 region has the DNA TGTGCCACCAGTGACCTTTGGGACAGGAGCTACACCTTC.

Here the CDR3 reads CASSEAAGGNYGYTF. The CDR3 DNA sequence: TGTGCCAGCAGTGAAGCGGCAGGGGGTAACTATGGCTACACCTTC. J is TRBJ1-2 and V is TRBV6-1; TRBD1 matches 7 bases. Losses at the gene ends were 0 bases for V and 1 base for J; bases not matched to a gene: 2. Germline CDR1 reads MNHNS; CDR2 reads SASEGT. The CDR3 sequence is 15 residues long.

The chain links TRBV5-1 to TRBJ1-1, with TRBD1 matching 9 bases. The CDR3 is 16 residues long. The germline V gene encodes CDR1 SGHRS and CDR2 YFSETQ. Unmatched junction bases numbered 7, after V lost 4 bases and J lost 0 bases. Here the CDR3 DNA reads TGCGCCAGCAGCCCGGACAGGGGCGGAATGAACACTGAAGCTTTCTTT. Protein sequence: CASSPDRGGMNTEAFF.

The CDR3 DNA is TGTGCCAGCGACGAGGGGGCCCAACGGTATCAGCCCCAGCATTTT. This translates into CASDEGAQRYQPQHF. This chain links TRBV6-5 with TRBJ1-5; 7 positions match TRBD1. Germline values: CDR1 MNHEY, CDR2 SVGAGI. The CDR3 sequence is 15 residues long. The V gene end was trimmed by 8 bases and the J gene end by 5 bases; junction bases not matched to a gene: 12.

V gene TRBV7-2 combines with J gene TRBJ2-5; possibly TRBD2 for D (5 bases). The CDR3 consists of 15 residues. In germline, CDR1 is SGHTA, CDR2 FQGNSA. Trimming took 1 base from V and 3 from J, leaving 12 bases between them. The CDR3 loop reads CASSLVAAGEETQYF. CDR3 coding DNA: TGTGCCAGCAGCTTAGTTGCCGCGGGTGAAGAGACCCAGTACTTC.

V gene TRBV19 combines with J gene TRBJ1-2, with D unclear. Germline loops: CDR1 LNHDA, CDR2 SQIVND (reference sequence). The V and J ends lost 10 bases and 8 bases respectively, with 23 bases between them. The CDR3 is made up of 14 amino acids. This CDR3 is CATLKSGKGSGYTF. The CDR3 DNA sequence: TGTGCCACACTCAAATCAGGAAAAGGCTCCGGCTACACCTTC.

The CDR3 bases are TGTGCCAGCAGTTTAGACTCTTTCTCTGGAAACACCATATATTTT. Amino acids: CASSLDSFSGNTIYF. V usage is TRBV28 and J usage is TRBJ1-3, with D unresolved. V lost 2 bases and J 0 bases, leaving 8 bases between the germline ends. Germline-derived CDR1 and CDR2 are MDHEN and SYDVKM. This CDR3 is 15 amino acids long.

The CDR3 loop is CASTIVVVNTEAFF. The CDR3 DNA reads as TGTGCCAGCACCATAGTCGTCGTGAACACTGAAGCTTTCTTT. The gene calls are TRBV7-9 and TRBJ1-1, with D uncertain. The CDR3 spans 14 residues. V dropped 7 bases and J dropped 0 bases, with 12 bases sitting between them. Germline lookup yields CDR1 SEHNR and CDR2 FQNEAQ (reference sequence). The whole variable domain, filled in from reference TRBV7-9 and TRBJ1-1, reads DTGVSQNPRHKITKRGQNVTFRCDPISEHNRLYWYRQTLGQGPEFLTYFQNEAQLEKSRLLSDRFSAERPKGSFSTLEIQRTEQGDSAMYLCASTIVVVNTEAFFGQGTRLTVV.

The chain combines TRBV4-3 with TRBJ2-3, with D possibly being TRBD1 (6 bases). Germline values: CDR1 LGHNA, CDR2 YSLEER. This CDR3 is 19 amino acids long. Between the trimmed V and J ends, which lost 1 base and 3 bases, there was a span of 23 bases. CDR3 in amino acids: CASSQVPLEVRGVTDTQYF. The CDR3 region has the DNA TGCGCCAGCAGCCAAGTCCCCCTAGAAGTCAGGGGCGTAACAGATACGCAGTATTTT.

This clone was seen only a few times. The V call is TRBV7-2, the J call TRBJ2-3; 7 bases are a match to TRBD2. Per the germline V gene, CDR1 is SGHTA and CDR2 is FQGNSA. The CDR3 totals 17 residues. V was clipped by 0 bases and J by 4 bases; unmatched bases: 10. As DNA, the CDR3 is TGTGCCAGCAGCTTAGCGGTGGGGGGGGTTACCTCAGATACGCAGTATTTT. The encoded protein is CASSLAVGGVTSDTQYF.

This chain joins TRBV4-1 and TRBJ1-5; D uncertain. The CDR3 spans 16 residues. Germline V gene lookup returns CDR1 MGHRA and CDR2 YSYEKL. Trimming shortened V by 3 bases and J by 0 bases, and 12 bases separated the two germline ends. In DNA form, the CDR3 reads TGCGCCAGCAGCCATCCGGGAATCTATAGCAATCAGCCCCAGCATTTT. Its protein product is CASSHPGIYSNQPQHF.

CDR3 nucleotides: TGTGCCAGCAGACGCGACGGGTACCAAGAGACCCAGTACTTC. The encoded protein is CASRRDGYQETQYF. V is TRBV27 and J is TRBJ2-5, with no clear D. CDR3 length: 14 amino acids. V lost 6 bases to trimming and J lost 0 bases, with 11 bases between them. CDR1 and CDR2 (germline): MNHEY, SMNVEV (reference sequence).

The CDR3, as DNA: TGTGCCAGCAGCCAGACGGGGAAACCGGGTCAGCCCCAGCATTTT. Translation gives CASSQTGKPGQPQHF. The chain recombines TRBV6-5 with TRBJ1-5; the D is unclear. Germline-derived CDR1 and CDR2 are MNHEY and SVGAGI. There are 15 residues in the CDR3. V lost 6 bases to trimming and J lost 6 bases, with 18 bases between them.

This clone appeared once. The V call is TRBV10-1, the J call TRBJ2-7; 7 bases are a match to TRBD1. Germline values: CDR1 WNHNN, CDR2 SYGVQD (reference sequence). The CDR3 is made up of 14 amino acids. V lost 6 bases and J lost 0; bases outside the gene matches: 5. The CDR3: CASRDRLPSYEQYF. The CDR3 nucleotides read TGCGCCAGCAGGGACAGGTTACCCTCCTACGAGCAGTACTTC.

This clone was observed a few times. The V and J genes are TRBV24-1 and TRBJ2-1; D is unresolved. The CDR3 totals 14 residues. Germline V lookup: CDR1 KGHDR, CDR2 SFDVKD. V was trimmed by 3 bases and J by 0 bases, leaving 5 bases between them. CDR3 in amino acids: CATSDNFSYNEQFF. As DNA, the CDR3 is TGTGCCACCAGTGATAACTTCTCCTACAATGAGCAGTTCTTC.

This clone was seen once. This chain connects TRBV9 to TRBJ2-7; 10 bases line up with TRBD2. Germline CDR1 is SGDLS and CDR2 is YYNGEE. The CDR3 is 15 residues long. V lost 4 bases and J lost 3; bases outside the gene matches: 7. CDR3 sequence: CASSPSGLASYEQYF. CDR3 bases: TGTGCCAGCAGCCCCTCGGGACTAGCGAGCTACGAGCAGTACTTC.

This chain links TRBV6-5 with TRBJ1-2, with D uncertain. V gave up 2 bases and J gave up 3 bases, with 10 bases separating them. CDR1 and CDR2 from the germline V gene are MNHEY and SVGAGI. This CDR3 spans 14 amino acids. Here the CDR3 DNA reads TGTGCCAGCAGTTACGCGGCAGAAGACTATGGCTACACCTTC. It encodes CASSYAAEDYGYTF.